The clone carrying this T cell receptor (beta chain) turned up a few times. Time point: baseline pretreatment blood. Documented treatment: 15 Gy SBRT to primary tumor, nephrectomy 4 weeks later. After SBRT, blood was collected at 2 and 4 weeks, plus baseline. Measured with immunoSEQ multiplex PCR; TCRdb has only the in-frame clones, and not every one. The repertoire holds 110,000 to 150,000 clones, with roughly 88% as singletons. This sample was included in a study of radiation and T cells in renal cell carcinoma. The CDR3 length is 14 residues. The J segment lost 3 bases and the V segment lost 4 bases, leaving 6 bases of the junction unmatched. Germline lookup yields CDR1 LNHDA and CDR2 SQIVND (reference sequence).

The chain links TRBV19 to TRBJ2-7; TRBD1 aligns across 7 bases. The clonotype comes from a woman aged 45-65 years with renal cell carcinoma. Source: blood, taken from a patient whose treatment included radiotherapy and nephrectomy. CDR3 sequence: CASSTPGTVYEQYF. In nucleotides, the CDR3 is TGTGCCAGTAGTACCCCCGGGACAGTCTACGAGCAGTACTTC.